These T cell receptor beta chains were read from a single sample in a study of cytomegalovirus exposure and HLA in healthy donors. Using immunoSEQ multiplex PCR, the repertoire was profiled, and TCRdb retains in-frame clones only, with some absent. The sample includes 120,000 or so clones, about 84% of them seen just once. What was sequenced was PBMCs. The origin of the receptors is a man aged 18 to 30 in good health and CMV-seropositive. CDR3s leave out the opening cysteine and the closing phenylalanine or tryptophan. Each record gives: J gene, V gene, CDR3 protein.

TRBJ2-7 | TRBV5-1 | ASSLGLARSYSYEQY
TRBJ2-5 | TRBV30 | AWSGTGGQETQY
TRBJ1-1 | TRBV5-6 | ASRWGRANTEAF
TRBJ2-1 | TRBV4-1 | ASSQLAGNSYNEQF
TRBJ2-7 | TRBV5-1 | ASSQPGLAEYSYEQY
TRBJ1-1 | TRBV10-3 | ATNIGGSEAF
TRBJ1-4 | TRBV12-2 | ASRSSQGANEKLF
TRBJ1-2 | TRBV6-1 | ASTLDVEDYGYT
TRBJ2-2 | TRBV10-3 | AIRALDTGELF
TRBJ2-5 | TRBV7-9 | ASSLVMAKETQY
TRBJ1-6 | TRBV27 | ASSLIRDRANSYNSPLH
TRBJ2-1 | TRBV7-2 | ASSLITGGYNEQF
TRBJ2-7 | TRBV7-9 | ASSLVASYEQY
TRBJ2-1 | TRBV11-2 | ASGEIAGTYNEQF
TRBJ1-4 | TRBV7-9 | SSSYKTGVMSSNEKLF
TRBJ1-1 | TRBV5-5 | ASSYDRVEAF
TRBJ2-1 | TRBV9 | ASSGAGVSYNEQF